Presented here are 32 T cell receptor beta chains from one specimen sequenced in a study of monozygotic twins with inflammatory bowel disease. TCRdb reprocessed the 5' RACE reads and stores each CDR3 protein as one record, lacking DNA. The table counts around 380,000 distinct CDR3 sequences; around 2.5% lies in the top ten. Sequenced: blood. These receptors were collected from a human donor with ulcerative colitis or Crohn's disease, or a healthy co-twin of an affected twin (not recorded which).

This chain joins TRBV7-3 and TRBJ2-3. There are 14 residues in the CDR3. Per germline, CDR1 SGHTA and CDR2 FQGTGA. CDR3 residues: CASSFFTGTDTQYF.

The CDR3 loop is CSARSTASPLHF. This chain uses TRBV20-1 with TRBJ1-6; the TRBD1 assignment by TCRdb is unverifiable without DNA. The CDR3 has 12 amino acids. Germline CDR1 reads DFQATT; CDR2 reads SNEGSKA (reference sequence).

The chain couples TRBV20-1 to TRBJ1-1. This CDR3 comprises 14 residues. Germline V CDR1 and CDR2: DFQATT, SNEGSKA (reference sequence). This CDR3 reads CSARAQIMNTEAFF.

The chain is built from TRBV3-1 and TRBJ2-7. CDR1 and CDR2 (germline): LGHDT, YNNKEL (reference sequence). CDR3 length equals 15 residues. The CDR3 loop is CASSQDSQASREQYF.

The chain carries TRBV27 and TRBJ2-5; TCRdb calls TRBD1, which cannot be checked without DNA. The CDR3 covers 14 residues. Germline CDR1 MNHEY, CDR2 SMNVEV (reference sequence). The CDR3 sequence is CASSSIGGGETQYF.

The gene calls are TRBV20-1 and TRBJ1-1. The germline gives CDR1 DFQATT, CDR2 SNEGSKA (reference sequence). The CDR3 runs 14 residues. This chain's CDR3 is CSACEGGGGTEAFF.

The chain has TRBV5-4 and TRBJ2-2; the TCRdb D gene call, TRBD1, has no DNA to confirm it. CDR3 length: 15 residues. The germline V gene has CDR1 SGHNT and CDR2 YYREEE (reference sequence). This chain's CDR3 is CASSFGNRDTGELFF.

This rearrangement joins TRBV6-1 to TRBJ2-7; TCRdb returns TRBD2, unconfirmable since there is no DNA. Germline V gene sequence: CDR1 MNHNS, CDR2 SASEGT. The CDR3 loop spans 15 amino acids. CDR3 region: CASLPTSGSGYEQYF.

This chain links TRBV20-1 with TRBJ2-1. The germline V gene encodes CDR1 DFQATT and CDR2 SNEGSKA (reference sequence). The CDR3 extends over 12 amino acids. CDR3 protein: CSARASHDEQFF.

This chain links TRBV5-1 with TRBJ2-2. This CDR3 contains 14 residues. Germline V CDR1 and CDR2: SGHRS, YFSETQ. CDR3 sequence reads: CASSLAVITGELFF.

The chain carries TRBV5-1 and TRBJ2-1; TCRdb's D call, TRBD2, is unchecked because there is no DNA. Germline lookup yields CDR1 SGHRS and CDR2 YFSETQ. The CDR3 is 15 amino acids. The CDR3 here is CASSIGLAGGAEQFF.

V gene TRBV5-4 combines with J gene TRBJ1-6; TCRdb picks TRBD1, but there is no DNA to check that call. CDR1 is SGHNT and CDR2 is YYREEE in the germline V gene (reference sequence). The CDR3 spans 15 residues. The CDR3 here is CASSPDSRGDSPLHF. The entire variable domain, with the rest obtained from reference TRBV5-4 and TRBJ1-6, is as follows: ETGVTQSPTHLIKTRGQQVTLRCSSQSGHNTVSWYQQALGQGPQFIFQYYREEENGRGNFPPRFSGLQFPNYSSELNVNALELDDSALYLCASSPDSRGDSPLHFGNGTRLTVT.

The chain links TRBV7-8 to TRBJ2-1. Germline CDR1 SGHVS, CDR2 FQNEAQ. The CDR3 spans 15 residues. The CDR3 region is CASSQRRTPYNEQFF.

The chain couples TRBV7-9 to TRBJ2-3; there is no DNA to check the TCRdb D call of TRBD1. CDR3 length: 15 residues. Germline V gene lookup returns CDR1 SEHNR and CDR2 FQNEAQ (reference sequence). The CDR3 loop is CASSSPENKRDTQYF.

The CDR3 loop is CSAQMGGKKWSNQPQHF. This chain joins TRBV20-1 and TRBJ1-5; TCRdb's D gene call, TRBD1, goes unchecked for lack of DNA. This CDR3 is built from 17 residues. Germline V gene data show CDR1 as DFQATT and CDR2 as SNEGSKA (reference sequence).

The gene calls are TRBV20-1 and TRBJ1-5; TCRdb proposes TRBD1, but this gene call is untestable without DNA. Germline-derived CDR1 and CDR2 are DFQATT and SNEGSKA (reference sequence). This CDR3 contains 13 residues. The CDR3 reads CSAAGDMAQPQHF.

The chain joins TRBV28 to TRBJ2-5; TCRdb calls TRBD1, which cannot be checked without DNA. Per germline, CDR1 MDHEN and CDR2 SYDVKM. The CDR3 has 16 amino acids. The CDR3 sequence is CASSLPPGPTSETQYF.

The chain recombines TRBV15 with TRBJ1-1. The CDR3 totals 15 residues. Germline CDR1 reads LNHNV; CDR2 reads YYDKDF (reference sequence). This chain's CDR3 is CATSRDLGMNTEAFF.

The V gene is TRBV14, the J gene TRBJ2-5. The CDR3 contains 12 residues. Germline-derived CDR1 and CDR2 are SGHDN and FVKESK. CDR3 region: CASSQNLETQYF.

The chain recombines TRBV7-9 with TRBJ2-5; TCRdb outputs TRBD2, but without DNA this stays unchecked. Per the germline V gene, CDR1 is SEHNR and CDR2 is FQNEAQ (reference sequence). The CDR3 runs 17 residues. Here the CDR3 reads CASSLYIIGGLQETQYF.

The V call is TRBV6-5, the J call TRBJ1-1; there is no DNA to check the TCRdb D call of TRBD1. Germline loops: CDR1 MNHEY, CDR2 SVGAGI. The CDR3 has 16 residues. CDR3 sequence: CASSSTGAQGNTEAFF.

The chain employs TRBV7-2 and TRBJ2-7. The CDR3 has 14 amino acids. CDR1 SGHTA and CDR2 FQGNSA come from the germline V gene. CDR3 sequence: CASSLIRLGYEQYF.

The rearrangement links TRBV5-1 to TRBJ2-1; TCRdb selects TRBD2, and the lack of DNA leaves this call unchecked. CDR1 and CDR2 from the germline V gene are SGHRS and YFSETQ. The CDR3 has 16 amino acids. CDR3 region: CASSSLAGSSYNEQFF.

The CDR3 sequence is CASSTGQVGVVGNEQFF. The J gene is TRBJ2-1, the V gene TRBV7-9; TCRdb picks TRBD1, but there is no DNA to check that call. Germline V CDR1 and CDR2: SEHNR, FQNEAQ (reference sequence). The CDR3 extends over 17 amino acids.

The V gene is TRBV10-1, the J gene TRBJ2-3; as DNA is missing, the TRBD1 call by TCRdb cannot be tested. Germline CDR1 WNHNN, CDR2 SYGVQD (reference sequence). The CDR3 is made up of 17 amino acids. This chain's CDR3 is CASRPTGSGWGTDTQYF.

The V gene is TRBV2, the J gene TRBJ2-5; TCRdb's assignment of TRBD1 cannot be checked, as there is no DNA. Germline V gives CDR1 SNHLY, CDR2 FYNNEI. This CDR3 is built from 12 residues. CDR3 amino acids: CASTWGKETQYF.

The CDR3 loop reads CASSPDRIKNNEQYF. The chain employs TRBV7-2 and TRBJ2-7; TCRdb's assignment of TRBD1 cannot be checked, as there is no DNA. CDR3 length: 15 amino acids. The germline V gene has CDR1 SGHTA and CDR2 FQGNSA.

The CDR3 sequence: CASSSGGGKGYTF. The gene calls are TRBV7-2 and TRBJ1-2. The CDR3 spans 13 residues. In germline, CDR1 is SGHTA, CDR2 FQGNSA.

The V gene is TRBV3-1, the J gene TRBJ2-7; the D gene TCRdb calls, TRBD1, cannot be checked with no DNA. The CDR3 consists of 15 residues. Germline CDR1 is LGHDT and CDR2 is YNNKEL (reference sequence). The CDR3 loop is CASSQDPTGSYEQYF.

The gene calls are TRBV7-2 and TRBJ1-1. Germline CDR1 and CDR2: SGHTA and FQGNSA. This CDR3 has 16 residues. CDR3 protein: CASSLAAGINSAEAFF.

The chain is built from TRBV5-1 and TRBJ1-2; TCRdb proposes TRBD1, but this gene call is untestable without DNA. The germline CDR1 and CDR2 sequences are SGHRS and YFSETQ. This CDR3 spans 13 amino acids. This CDR3 reads CASSGTGNYGYTF.

The chain is built from TRBV10-1 and TRBJ1-2. Germline CDR1 is WNHNN and CDR2 is SYGVQD (reference sequence). The CDR3 is 11 residues long. The CDR3 reads CASRESYGYTF.